Following are 29 T cell receptor beta chains from one sample sequenced in a study of blood T cells in healthy people across ages. Alongside a J-beta primer mix, a sample-barcoded 5' primer served in a second PCR lasting roughly 6 to 11 cycles. TCRdb reanalysed the 5' RACE reads using MiXCR and keeps one entry per CDR3 protein. The repertoire holds fewer than 950,000 distinct CDR3 sequences, with around 36% as singletons. The source material was blood. Source of these receptors: a man between 18 and 29 years old in good health.

Remarks on this clonotype: A junction end diverges from the germline sequence, so it may reflect a read error. V and J are TRBV18 and TRBJ2-3; either TRBD1 or TRBD2 may supply D (6 bases each). Germline CDR1 KGHSH, CDR2 LQKENI. The CDR3 spans 14 residues. The CDR3: CAGSQTGGADTQYF. The CDR3 DNA is TGTGCCGGCTCACAGACAGGAGGGGCAGATACGCAGTATTTT. Supplemented by reference TRBV18 and TRBJ2-3, the full variable domain reads NAGVMQNPRHLVRRRGQEARLRCSPMKGHSHVYWYRQLPEEGLKFMVYLQKENIIDESGMPKERFSAEFPKEGPSILRIQQVVRGDSAAYFCAGSQTGGADTQYFGPGTRLTVL.

This chain links TRBV7-2 with TRBJ2-1; 9 bases fit TRBD1. Germline V gives CDR1 SGHTA, CDR2 FQGNSA. Unmatched junction bases numbered 6, after V lost 2 bases and J lost 7 bases. The CDR3 covers 15 residues. This CDR3 reads CASSLITGGLNEQFF. CDR3 DNA sequence: TGTGCCAGCAGCTTAATAACAGGGGGCTTGAATGAGCAGTTCTTC.

The rearrangement uses TRBV27 and TRBJ2-7; 8 bases align to TRBD2. The CDR3 consists of 14 residues. V lost 6 bases, J lost 0 bases, and 4 bases stayed unmatched. The germline CDR1 and CDR2 sequences are MNHEY and SMNVEV (reference sequence). The CDR3 DNA reads as TGTGCCAGCAGACCGGGAGGGATCTCCTACGAGCAGTACTTC. Its translation: CASRPGGISYEQYF.

In the case of this clonotype: One end of the junction fails to match germline, which may point to a read error. The gene calls are TRBV7-3 and TRBJ2-1, with D perhaps being TRBD1 or TRBD2 (5 bases each). Germline CDR1 is SGHTA and CDR2 is FQGTGA. The CDR3 has 15 residues. The CDR3 protein is CACSLEGTPMREQFF. CDR3 nucleotide sequence: TGTGCCTGCAGCTTAGAGGGGACCCCAATGAGGGAGCAGTTCTTC.

The gene calls are TRBV4-2 and TRBJ1-1; D might be TRBD1 (6 bases). This CDR3 comprises 15 residues. V lost 0 bases and J 0 bases, leaving 8 bases between the germline ends. Germline-derived CDR1 and CDR2 are LGHNA and YNFKEQ. This chain's CDR3 is CASSQEQGMNTEAFF. Here the CDR3 DNA reads TGTGCCAGCAGCCAAGAACAGGGCATGAACACTGAAGCTTTCTTT.

This clonotype came up a few times. This chain joins TRBV6-1 and TRBJ2-3; maybe TRBD2 (7 bases). With 8 bases removed from V and 3 bases from J, the gap between germline ends came to 18 bases. This CDR3 has 15 residues. CDR1 MNHNS and CDR2 SASEGT come from the germline V gene. The CDR3 here is CASCCGGAWTDTQYF. CDR3 sequence (DNA): TGTGCCAGCTGCTGTGGGGGGGCATGGACAGATACGCAGTATTTT.

This clonotype has a handful of counts. V gene TRBV4-1 combines with J gene TRBJ2-4; 7 nucleotides line up with TRBD1. The CDR3 extends over 16 amino acids. The V gene end was trimmed by 0 bases and the J gene end by 9 bases; junction bases not matched to a gene: 11. Germline V gene data show CDR1 as MGHRA and CDR2 as YSYEKL. CDR3 coding DNA: TGCGCCAGCAGCCAAGAGATGCGAGGGGGCAACGGCATTCAGTACTTC. It is translated as CASSQEMRGGNGIQYF.

This clonotype was found many times. CDR3 bases: TGTGCCAGCAGCCAAACCGGAGCCCATCCAATCTCTAACTATGGCTACACCTTC. Translated: CASSQTGAHPISNYGYTF. V gene TRBV5-6 combines with J gene TRBJ1-2; D ambiguous. The CDR3 covers 18 residues. Germline CDR1 reads SGHDT; CDR2 reads YYEEEE. The V end lost 4 bases, the J end lost 0 bases, and 22 bases lay between the germline ends.

This clonotype was recorded at least ten times. This chain joins TRBV7-6 and TRBJ2-5; a possible D gene is TRBD2 (6 bases). From germline, CDR1 is SGHVS and CDR2 FNYEAQ. This CDR3 region has 15 residues. The V and J ends lost 1 base and 0 bases respectively, with 9 bases between them. CDR3 nucleotide sequence: TGTGCCAGCAGCTTAGTCGGGAGAGACCAAGAGACCCAGTACTTC. Translating it yields CASSLVGRDQETQYF.

This clonotype showed up just a few times. J is TRBJ2-7 and V is TRBV7-2; TRBD1 aligns across 8 bases. The ends lost 1 base at V and 5 bases at J; junction bases unmatched: 4. The CDR3 covers 14 residues. In germline, CDR1 is SGHTA, CDR2 FQGNSA. The CDR3 nucleotides read TGTGCCAGCAGCTTAGTCAGGGGGCACGACGAGCAGTACTTC. Translation: CASSLVRGHDEQYF. Drawing the rest from reference TRBV7-2 and TRBJ2-7, the complete variable domain is GAGVSQSPSNKVTEKGKDVELRCDPISGHTALYWYRQSLGQGLEFLIYFQGNSAPDKSGLPSDRFSAERTGGSVSTLTIQRTQQEDSAVYLCASSLVRGHDEQYFGPGTRLTVT.

The genes are TRBV4-3 and TRBJ1-2; 9 nucleotides agree with TRBD1. V trimming: 3 bases; J trimming: 9 bases; junction bases outside the gene matches: 8. The CDR3 extends over 14 amino acids. Germline V gene sequence: CDR1 LGHNA, CDR2 YSLEER. CDR3 sequence reads: CASSQAGTGRRYTF. CDR3 DNA: TGCGCCAGCAGCCAGGCCGGGACAGGGCGTCGCTACACCTTC.

For this clonotype: A much more abundant neighbour one base away suggests this may be a read error. The chain carries TRBV29-1 and TRBJ2-1; tentatively, D is TRBD1 (6 bases). This CDR3 is 13 amino acids long. V lost 7 bases to trimming and J lost 6 bases, with 16 bases between them. Germline V lookup: CDR1 SQVTM, CDR2 ANQGSEA. CDR3 nucleotide sequence: TGCAGCGCCGAGTTAGGGGGTTGCAATGAGCAGTTCTTC. Its translation: CSAELGGCNEQFF.

The rearrangement joins TRBV7-2 to TRBJ2-3, with 10 bases fitting TRBD1. V dropped 6 bases and J dropped 8; count of bases not matched to a gene: 5. The CDR3 is made up of 13 amino acids. CDR1 and CDR2 from the germline V gene are SGHTA and FQGNSA. This CDR3 reads CASSRTGGGTQYF. The CDR3 bases are TGTGCCAGCAGTAGGACAGGGGGAGGTACGCAGTATTTT.

This clonotype occurred a few times. The V and J genes are TRBV9 and TRBJ2-3; TRBD2 aligns across 8 bases. The trim removed 6 bases at V and 0 bases at J, leaving 12 bases unmatched. From germline, CDR1 is SGDLS and CDR2 YYNGEE. The CDR3 sequence is 17 residues long. The CDR3 region is CASNGGGQWASTDTQYF. The CDR3 DNA is TGTGCCAGCAACGGGGGGGGCCAGTGGGCTAGCACAGATACGCAGTATTTT.

This clonotype was recorded only once. This sequence joins TRBV6-5 and TRBJ1-3; D is ambiguous. V lost 2 bases to trimming and J lost 0 bases, with 5 bases between them. Germline V gene data show CDR1 as MNHEY and CDR2 as SVGAGI. The CDR3 contains 14 residues. The CDR3 sequence is CASSYESSGNTIYF. CDR3 nucleotide sequence: TGTGCCAGCAGTTACGAGAGCTCTGGAAACACCATATATTTT.

The V gene is TRBV27, the J gene TRBJ1-2, with 11 bases lining up with TRBD1. Germline V CDR1 and CDR2: MNHEY, SMNVEV (reference sequence). Germline trimming cut 6 bases from V and 1 base from J; bases unmatched to any gene: 10. The CDR3 covers 17 residues. CDR3 residues: CASSTRDRGAGNYGYTF. CDR3 bases: TGTGCCAGCAGCACCCGGGACAGGGGGGCCGGTAACTATGGCTACACCTTC.

This rearrangement joins TRBV14 to TRBJ2-2; 14 positions match TRBD2. V lost 4 bases and J lost 3; bases outside the gene matches: 4. CDR1 SGHDN and CDR2 FVKESK come from the germline V gene. The CDR3 extends over 17 amino acids. The CDR3 loop is CASSRGLAGAYTGELFF. The CDR3 nucleotides are TGTGCCAGCAGCCGGGGACTAGCGGGGGCCTACACCGGGGAGCTGTTTTTT. Drawing the rest from reference TRBV14 and TRBJ2-2, the complete variable domain is EAGVTQFPSHSVIEKGQTVTLRCDPISGHDNLYWYRRVMGKEIKFLLHFVKESKQDESGMPNNRFLAERTGGTYSTLKVQPAELEDSGVYFCASSRGLAGAYTGELFFGEGSRLTVL.

The CDR3 here is CASSFRHGEAFF. CDR3 nucleotides: TGTGCCAGCAGTTTTAGGCATGGTGAAGCTTTCTTT. J is TRBJ1-1 and V is TRBV12-3 or TRBV12-4; D is unclear. The CDR3 has 12 residues. V gave up 3 bases and J gave up 7 bases, with 9 bases separating them.

The table lists this clonotype with a few counts. The chain joins TRBV11-2 to TRBJ1-2; no reliable D call. The V and J ends lost 5 bases and 3 bases respectively, with 10 bases between them. The CDR3 length is 13 residues. Per the germline V gene, CDR1 is SGHAT and CDR2 is FQNNGV. The CDR3 loop reads CASSPNTDYGYTF. The CDR3 region has the DNA TGTGCCAGCAGCCCAAACACAGACTATGGCTACACCTTC.

This chain uses TRBV29-1 with TRBJ2-5; 8 nucleotides line up with TRBD1. The CDR3 contains 13 residues. Germline V lookup: CDR1 SQVTM, CDR2 ANQGSEA. After removal of 6 bases from V and 3 bases from J, the junction contained 6 bases not matched to a gene. This chain's CDR3 is CSVTGGREETQYF. Here the CDR3 DNA reads TGCAGCGTAACAGGGGGGAGAGAAGAGACCCAGTACTTC.

This clonotype was counted between two and nine times. This sequence joins TRBV3-1 and TRBJ1-2; 7 bases map to TRBD1. The CDR3 totals 14 residues. V lost 0 bases, J lost 7 bases, and 5 bases stayed unmatched. Germline V gene lookup returns CDR1 LGHDT and CDR2 YNNKEL (reference sequence). CDR3 in amino acids: CASSQDRTGGGYTF. In nucleotides, the CDR3 is TGTGCCAGCAGCCAAGATAGGACAGGAGGTGGCTACACCTTC.

In its sample, this clonotype was seen a few times. V is TRBV6-2 or TRBV6-3 and J is TRBJ1-6, with a possible D match to TRBD1 (5 bases). The germline V gene encodes CDR1 MNHEY and CDR2 SVGEGT. V lost 5 bases and J lost 0, with 11 bases in between. The CDR3 covers 16 residues. The DNA of the CDR3 is TGTGCCAGCAGTCAGGGAGACGGCTCCTATAATTCACCCCTCCACTTT. Amino acids: CASSQGDGSYNSPLHF.

Here the CDR3 DNA reads TGCAGTGCCAGGACTAGCGGGGCGTACAATGAGCAGTACTTC. Its protein product is CSARTSGAYNEQYF. The chain employs TRBV20-1 and TRBJ2-1; 12 nucleotides align to TRBD2. The closer fit of TRBJ2-7 to the DNA end suggests the J call may be wrong. CDR1 is DFQATT and CDR2 is SNEGSKA in the germline V gene (reference sequence). This CDR3 has 14 amino acids.

This clonotype was picked up a small number of times. The chain carries TRBV2 and TRBJ1-5; no firm D call. Germline loops: CDR1 SNHLY, CDR2 FYNNEI. V shed 1 base and J shed 7 bases, with 8 bases lying between them. This CDR3 is built from 13 residues. The CDR3 bases are TGTGCCAGCAGTGAAGATTACAGCCAGCCCCAGCATTTT. Its translation is CASSEDYSQPQHF.

Regarding this clonotype: Mismatch with germline at one junction end may stem from a read error. The J gene is TRBJ2-1, the V gene TRBV10-3; maybe TRBD2 (7 bases). The CDR3 runs to 15 residues. From germline, CDR1 is ENHRY and CDR2 SYGVKD. CDR3 sequence reads: CAISESGGAYNERFF. CDR3 nucleotides: TGTGCCATCAGTGAGTCAGGGGGGGCCTACAATGAGCGGTTCTTC.

The CDR3 sequence: CASNWDSRNSPLHF. The CDR3 nucleotides are TGTGCCAGCAATTGGGACAGCAGAAATTCACCCCTCCACTTT. This chain joins TRBV12-3 or TRBV12-4 and TRBJ1-6; 7 nucleotides match TRBD1. This CDR3 has 14 amino acids. Losses at the gene ends were 7 bases for V and 7 bases for J; bases not matched to a gene: 7.

The chain links TRBV20-1 to TRBJ2-7; 8 bases match TRBD2. The CDR3 is 16 amino acids. After removal of 0 bases from V and 1 base from J, the junction contained 8 bases not matched to a gene. The V gene's germline CDR1 is DFQATT and CDR2 SNEGSKA (reference sequence). DNA for the CDR3: TGCAGTGCTAGAGATGCTAGCGGGTTCTCTTCCTACGAGCAGTACTTC. Translated: CSARDASGFSSYEQYF.

The chain links TRBV6-4 to TRBJ2-2; D is uncertain. Trimming took 2 bases from V and 5 from J, leaving 9 bases between them. Germline V gene lookup returns CDR1 MRHNA and CDR2 SNTAGT. This CDR3 is built from 14 residues. CDR3 DNA: TGTGCCAGCAGTGACAGGATGGGTACCGGGGAGCTGTTTTTT. It translates to CASSDRMGTGELFF.

The chain is built from TRBV19 and TRBJ2-5, with D possibly TRBD2 on 5 matching bases. The J call could be wrong; TRBJ2-7 is a better fit for the DNA end. The CDR3 has 15 residues. Germline-derived CDR1 and CDR2 are LNHDA and SQIVND (reference sequence). This CDR3 is CASSSVRAQHYEQYF. Here the CDR3 DNA reads TGTGCCAGTAGTAGTGTGAGGGCCCAACACTACGAGCAGTACTTC.